This TCR beta chain was captured in a study of spatial heterogeneity in lung cancer. About the study: Where they were available, follow-up PBMC samples were sequenced, at a median of about 22 months after resection.

Germline loops: CDR1 LNHNV, CDR2 YYDKDF (reference sequence). V was pared by 0 bases and J by 4 bases, with 5 bases of the junction left unmatched. The CDR3 runs 15 residues. TCRdb processed the 5' RACE reads anew with MiXCR; each CDR3 protein has one entry. The sample has around 45,000 distinct CDR3 sequences; about 22% are singletons. This clonotype was observed many times. Noted time point: blood at routine non-recurrence follow-up after resection. The specimen was PBMCs, collected at follow-up. The chain couples TRBV15 to TRBJ2-7; 8 bases match TRBD2. This sequence originates from a female donor with early-stage non-small cell lung cancer. The CDR3 spells CATSREEREMYEQYF. The CDR3 DNA follows: TGTGCCACCAGCAGAGAGGAGCGGGAGATGTACGAGCAGTACTTC.